The sequence of this T cell receptor beta chain was determined in a study of blood T cell repertoires in COVID-19. About the research overall: T cells, B-cell-depleted T cells, or PBMCs provided the cDNA or gDNA that served as material.

In the authors' methods: Estimates of nucleated cell counts were drawn from the amplification of reference gene primers. Repertoires were generated with immunoSEQ multiplex PCR, while TCRdb's copy carries only in-frame clones and drops some. V and J calls and clone size are those listed in that table; D and trimming were worked out from the DNA. Counted here are 70,000 or so clones, just under 80% occurring once; the ten biggest clones make up 8% to 10%. The CDR3 contains 16 residues. The V end was cut by 3 bases, the J end by 1 base, with 16 bases between. Germline CDR1 reads GTSNPN; CDR2 reads SVGIG (reference sequence). This clone appeared a few times.

Sequencing used peripheral blood. V is TRBV30 and J is TRBJ2-1, with D tentatively TRBD2 (5 bases). The TCR was taken from a human donor in a cohort sampled during active COVID-19. CDR3 loop: CAWREAASASYNEQFF. CDR3 nucleotide sequence: TGTGCCTGGAGGGAGGCCGCCTCTGCGTCCTACAATGAGCAGTTCTTC.